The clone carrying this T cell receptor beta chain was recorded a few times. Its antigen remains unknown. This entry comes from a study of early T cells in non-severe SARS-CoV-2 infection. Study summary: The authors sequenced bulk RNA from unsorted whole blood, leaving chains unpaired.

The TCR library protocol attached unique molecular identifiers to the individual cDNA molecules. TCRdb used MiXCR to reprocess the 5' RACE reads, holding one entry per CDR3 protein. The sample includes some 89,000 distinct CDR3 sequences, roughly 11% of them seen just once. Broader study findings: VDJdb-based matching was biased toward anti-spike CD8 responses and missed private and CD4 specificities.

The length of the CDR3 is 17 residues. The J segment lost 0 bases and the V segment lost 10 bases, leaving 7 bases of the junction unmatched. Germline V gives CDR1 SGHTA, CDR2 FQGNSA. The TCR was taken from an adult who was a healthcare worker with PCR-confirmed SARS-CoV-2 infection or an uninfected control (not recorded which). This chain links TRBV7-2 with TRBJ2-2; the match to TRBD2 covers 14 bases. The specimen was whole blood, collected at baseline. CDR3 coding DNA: TGTGCCAAACCGGGACTAGCGGGAGCTTCGAACACCGGGGAGCTGTTTTTT. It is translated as CAKPGLAGASNTGELFF.